The clone carrying this T cell receptor beta chain was found many times. The antigen is undetermined. This entry comes from a study of spatial heterogeneity in lung cancer. Study in general: Detected sequences consistently included more beta-chain ones than alpha-chain ones. Matched bulk RNA-seq gave a T cell module score that correlated strongly with tumor-region TCR transcript counts.

TCRdb itself ran the 5' RACE reads through MiXCR, one entry per CDR3 protein. The repertoire holds more than 7,500 distinct CDR3 sequences, with about 9% as singletons. General study results and limits: Tumor mutation count correlated with how many alpha and beta TCRs expanded intratumorally.

Noted time point: sample taken at primary tumor resection. Sequenced here: lung tumor tissue, sampled at surgery. This TCR was recovered from a female donor with early-stage non-small cell lung cancer.

CDR3 sequence: CASSLSQENTGELFF. In nucleotides, the CDR3 is TGTGCCAGCAGCTTGTCACAGGAGAACACCGGGGAGCTGTTTTTT. The chain joins TRBV7-9 to TRBJ2-2, with a possible D match to TRBD1 (5 bases). V lost 3 bases and J lost 1, with 9 bases in between. CDR1 is SEHNR, CDR2 FQNEAQ, per germline (reference sequence). CDR3 length equals 15 residues.